This passage covers 29 T cell receptor beta chains from one sample sequenced in a study of regulatory T cells in long-lasting Graves disease. Time point here: newly diagnosed GD, antithyroid drugs for less than 3 months. PBMC RNA was the source of the TCR library. Assembly of TCR beta libraries relied on iRepertoire HTBI primers together with Arm-PCR of CDR3 regions. TCRdb redid the calling of the multiplex PCR reads with MiXCR, one entry per CDR3 protein. This sample has about 420,000 distinct CDR3 sequences, with around 15% found just once. The data also belong to a second study, concerning T cells in Graves' hyperthyroidism and ophthalmopathy.

The sample consisted of peripheral blood mononuclear cells (PBMCs), taken at new diagnosis, from a patient treated with antithyroid drugs. These TCRs come from a woman aged 18 to 35 with Graves disease.

This clonotype turned up a few times. A much larger clonotype is one base distant, so this may be a read error. This chain joins TRBV10-3 and TRBJ2-1, with 10 bases that match TRBD2. The CDR3 is 14 residues long. The junction had 4 bases not matched to a gene; V was cut back by 8 bases and J by 3 bases. Looked up from germline, CDR1 is ENHRY and CDR2 is SYGVKD. This chain's CDR3 is CAIGLAGVYNEQFF. The CDR3 region has the DNA TGTGCCATCGGTCTAGCGGGGGTCTACAATGAGCAGTTCTTC.

This rearrangement joins TRBV5-4 to TRBJ2-5, with TRBD2 matching 8 bases. The CDR3 covers 14 residues. Trimming removed 4 bases from V and 4 bases from J; junction bases left unmatched: 6. Germline V gene sequence: CDR1 SGHNT, CDR2 YYREEE (reference sequence). The CDR3 sequence is CASSPEAGVETQYF. CDR3 in DNA: TGTGCCAGCAGCCCAGAAGCGGGAGTAGAGACCCAGTACTTC. Supplemented by reference TRBV5-4 and TRBJ2-5, the full variable domain reads ETGVTQSPTHLIKTRGQQVTLRCSSQSGHNTVSWYQQALGQGPQFIFQYYREEENGRGNFPPRFSGLQFPNYSSELNVNALELDDSALYLCASSPEAGVETQYFGPGTRLLVL.

At least ten counts were recorded for this clonotype. The chain carries TRBV29-1 and TRBJ2-5; D is uncertain. The CDR3 extends over 11 amino acids. Trimming removed 3 bases at V and 1 base at J, with 3 bases between. CDR1 and CDR2 from the germline V gene are SQVTM and ANQGSEA. CDR3 in amino acids: CSVDSQETQYF. The CDR3 DNA reads as TGCAGCGTTGACTCCCAAGAGACCCAGTACTTC.

V usage is TRBV6-5 and J usage is TRBJ1-2, with D unclear. Trimming stripped 0 bases from V and 2 bases from J, with 10 bases between. CDR3 size: 15 residues. Germline CDR1 is MNHEY and CDR2 is SVGAGI. CDR3 residues: CASSYSGPPNYGYTF. The CDR3 DNA follows: TGTGCCAGCAGTTACTCCGGGCCGCCGAACTATGGCTACACCTTC.

This clonotype was observed many times. The chain has TRBV12-5 and TRBJ1-1; D gene ambiguous. This CDR3 is built from 13 residues. Germline V lookup: CDR1 LGHNT, CDR2 FRNRAP. Trimming removed 2 bases at V and 1 base at J, with 5 bases between. CDR3 loop: CASGLSQNTEAFF. The CDR3 DNA reads TGTGCTAGTGGTTTGTCACAGAACACTGAAGCTTTCTTT.

The chain uses TRBV10-3 and TRBJ2-4; 9 bases fit TRBD1. This CDR3 has 18 residues. From germline, CDR1 is ENHRY and CDR2 SYGVKD. Trimming removed 6 bases from V and 4 bases from J; junction bases left unmatched: 16. CDR3 amino acids: CAISTPPGTGLIKNIQYF. Here the CDR3 DNA reads TGTGCCATCAGCACCCCCCCCGGGACAGGGCTTATTAAAAACATTCAGTACTTC.

Many counts were recorded for this clonotype. The chain carries TRBV28 and TRBJ2-3, with D possibly being TRBD2 (6 bases). Germline V gives CDR1 MDHEN, CDR2 SYDVKM. The germline V and J ends were trimmed by 2 bases and 1 base, with 7 bases remaining between them. This CDR3 spans 14 amino acids. In DNA, the CDR3 is TGTGCCAGCAGTTTACAGCGGGGCACAGATACGCAGTATTTT. This sequence encodes CASSLQRGTDTQYF.

This clonotype was observed many times. The chain employs TRBV28 and TRBJ2-5; D unclear. This CDR3 contains 14 residues. Germline V gene data show CDR1 as MDHEN and CDR2 as SYDVKM. The V and J ends lost 1 base and 5 bases respectively, with 11 bases between them. CDR3 sequence reads: CASSLSHTGETQYF. CDR3 in DNA: TGTGCCAGCAGTTTATCCCATACCGGGGAGACCCAGTACTTC. Variable domain in full (rest from reference TRBV28 and TRBJ2-5): DVKVTQSSRYLVKRTGEKVFLECVQDMDHENMFWYRQDPGLGLRLIYFSYDVKMKEKGDIPEGYSVSREKKERFSLILESASTNQTSMYLCASSLSHTGETQYFGPGTRLLVL.

This clonotype was counted only a few times. This rearrangement joins TRBV7-3 to TRBJ1-3, with a tentative D call TRBD1 (5 bases). From germline, CDR1 is SGHTA and CDR2 FQGTGA. The length of the CDR3 is 14 residues. Trimming shortened V by 8 bases and J by 3 bases, and 14 bases separated the two germline ends. The CDR3, as DNA: TGTGCCAGCCGGCCCAAGGGGAATGGAAACACCATATATTTT. Translated, it gives CASRPKGNGNTIYF. Full variable domain (missing parts from reference TRBV7-3 and TRBJ1-3): GAGVSQTPSNKVTEKGKYVELRCDPISGHTALYWYRQSLGQGPEFLIYFQGTGAADDSGLPNDRFFAVRPEGSVSTLKIQRTERGDSAVYLCASRPKGNGNTIYFGEGSWLTVV.

This clonotype appeared many times. CDR3 coding DNA: TGTGCCAGCGCGAAAGGATTGGGTGAAAAACTGTTTTTT. Protein: CASAKGLGEKLFF. The rearrangement joins TRBV18 to TRBJ1-4; no clear D gene. This CDR3 has 13 residues. V gave up 8 bases and J gave up 7 bases, with 14 bases separating them. CDR1 and CDR2 (germline): KGHSH, LQKENI. Based on the CDR3 plus reference TRBV18 and TRBJ1-4, the full variable domain is NAGVMQNPRHLVRRRGQEARLRCSPMKGHSHVYWYRQLPEEGLKFMVYLQKENIIDESGMPKERFSAEFPKEGPSILRIQQVVRGDSAAYFCASAKGLGEKLFFGSGTQLSVL.

At least ten counts were recorded for this clonotype. The chain uses TRBV5-6 and TRBJ1-1; D perhaps matches TRBD1 (6 bases). Looked up from germline, CDR1 is SGHDT and CDR2 is YYEEEE. There are 14 residues in the CDR3. V lost 0 bases to trimming and J lost 10 bases, with 16 bases between them. For the CDR3, the DNA is TGTGCCAGCAGCTTGGGCAGGGGCCCGGGGGGAGCTTTCTTT. It encodes CASSLGRGPGGAFF.

This clonotype has a handful of counts. The chain carries TRBV20-1 and TRBJ2-2; no reliable D call. The CDR3 has 11 residues. V was pared by 5 bases and J by 3 bases, with 4 bases between. Germline CDR1 reads DFQATT; CDR2 reads SNEGSKA (reference sequence). The CDR3 reads CSAFDTGELFF. For the CDR3, the DNA is TGCAGTGCTTTTGACACCGGGGAGCTGTTTTTT.

Only a few counts were recorded for this clonotype. The gene calls are TRBV7-3 and TRBJ2-1; TRBD2 matches at 7 bases. The V and J ends lost 5 bases and 10 bases, in that order; junction bases with no gene match: 14. CDR3 length: 15 residues. Looked up from germline, CDR1 is SGHTA and CDR2 is FQGTGA. The DNA for the CDR3 is TGTGCCAGCAGCCAGAGCGGGGTAGCGGCCAGGGAGCAGTTCTTC. It is translated as CASSQSGVAAREQFF.

This clonotype was picked up many times. V and J are TRBV20-1 and TRBJ2-1; D remains unclear. This CDR3 has 11 amino acids. Germline assignment: CDR1 DFQATT and CDR2 SNEGSKA (reference sequence). The ends were cut back, 0 bases at V and 8 bases at J, with 5 bases in the middle. The CDR3 sequence is CSARDSHEQFF. CDR3 DNA: TGCAGTGCTAGAGACAGCCATGAGCAGTTCTTC.

This clonotype has a count of ten or more. The chain recombines TRBV20-1 with TRBJ2-7; 10 bases align to TRBD1. Germline CDR1 reads DFQATT; CDR2 reads SNEGSKA (reference sequence). J gave up 4 bases and V 5 bases, and 5 bases lay outside the gene matches. The CDR3 runs to 13 residues. The CDR3 protein is CSASRTGGYEQYF. DNA for the CDR3: TGCAGTGCTTCCCGGACAGGGGGATACGAGCAGTACTTC.

V and J are TRBV12-3 or TRBV12-4 and TRBJ1-1; no firm D call. The CDR3 runs 12 residues. The V and J ends lost 6 bases and 5 bases respectively, with 10 bases between them. DNA of the CDR3: TGTGCCAGCAGCGGGGTAGGTACTGAAGCTTTCTTT. It is translated as CASSGVGTEAFF.

This clonotype occurred many times. This chain joins TRBV29-1 and TRBJ2-1, with TRBD2 matching over 14 bases. Germline V gene data show CDR1 as SQVTM and CDR2 as ANQGSEA. V shed 1 base, J shed 6 bases, and the junction held 5 bases outside the gene matches. This CDR3 has 16 amino acids. For the CDR3, the DNA is TGCAGCGTTGAAGGGACTAGCGGGAGGCACTTCAATGAGCAGTTCTTC. This translates into CSVEGTSGRHFNEQFF.

In its sample, this clonotype was seen many times. This chain uses TRBV12-3 or TRBV12-4 with TRBJ2-7; the D gene is possibly TRBD1 (7 bases). V shed 2 bases and J shed 3 bases, with 20 bases lying between them. The CDR3 has 17 residues. The CDR3 sequence is CASSLMGSGDRDYEQYF. DNA of the CDR3: TGTGCCAGCAGTTTAATGGGATCGGGAGACAGGGACTACGAGCAGTACTTC.

This clonotype was counted at least ten times. This chain uses TRBV12-3 or TRBV12-4 with TRBJ1-3, with TRBD1 as a possible D gene (5 bases). V lost 6 bases, J lost 3 bases, and 18 bases lay in between. This CDR3 spans 16 amino acids. For the CDR3, the DNA is TGTGCCAGCAGCCCGATGGGAGGGGCGAGTGGAAACACCATATATTTT. Translated, it gives CASSPMGGASGNTIYF.

This clonotype has more than one count but fewer than ten. This chain links TRBV9 with TRBJ1-3; D ambiguous. Germline assignment: CDR1 SGDLS and CDR2 YYNGEE. Trimming removed 4 bases at V and 1 base at J, with 9 bases between. The CDR3 covers 14 residues. The CDR3, as DNA: TGTGCCAGCAGCAACCAAGTGTCTGGAAACACCATATATTTT. This gives the protein CASSNQVSGNTIYF.

The V and J genes are TRBV5-6 and TRBJ2-3, with D perhaps matching TRBD1 (6 bases). The length of the CDR3 is 15 residues. Germline CDR1 SGHDT, CDR2 YYEEEE. V dropped 0 bases and J dropped 8 bases, with 16 bases sitting between them. The CDR3, as DNA: TGTGCCAGCAGCTTGGCAGGGGAGAGAGCAGCTACGCAGTATTTT. Amino acids: CASSLAGERAATQYF.

In its sample, this clonotype was seen many times. V and J are TRBV28 and TRBJ1-2; 10 nucleotides agree with TRBD1. The ends lost 10 bases at V and 10 bases at J; junction bases unmatched: 12. Looked up from germline, CDR1 is MDHEN and CDR2 is SYDVKM. The CDR3 is made up of 13 amino acids. CDR3 loop: CATHSGTGVVYTF. The CDR3 DNA follows: TGTGCCACACACTCCGGGACAGGGGTAGTCTACACCTTC.

Ten or more counts support this clonotype. The rearrangement uses TRBV13 and TRBJ1-2; possible D gene TRBD1, 6 bases. The germline gives CDR1 PRHDT, CDR2 FYEKMQ (reference sequence). The germline V and J ends were trimmed by 5 bases and 2 bases, with 15 bases remaining between them. The CDR3 contains 15 residues. The DNA for the CDR3 is TGTGCCAGCAGCGCCACGGACAGATCAAACTATGGCTACACCTTC. Translating it yields CASSATDRSNYGYTF. Drawing the rest from reference TRBV13 and TRBJ1-2, the complete variable domain is AAGVIQSPRHLIKEKRETATLKCYPIPRHDTVYWYQQGPGQDPQFLISFYEKMQSDKGSIPDRFSAQQFSDYHSELNMSSLELGDSALYFCASSATDRSNYGYTFGSGTRLTVV.

The rearrangement joins TRBV6-5 to TRBJ2-5; D may correspond to TRBD1 or TRBD2 (5 bases each). V was trimmed by 2 bases and J by 0 bases, leaving 19 bases between them. The CDR3 consists of 18 residues. Germline CDR1 reads MNHEY; CDR2 reads SVGAGI. This CDR3 reads CASSYPLVGTANQETQYF. In DNA, the CDR3 is TGTGCCAGCAGTTACCCCCTTGTTGGGACCGCCAACCAAGAGACCCAGTACTTC.

This clonotype has just a few counts. The chain has TRBV12-3 or TRBV12-4 and TRBJ2-5; D possibly uses TRBD1 or TRBD2 (5 bases each). The CDR3 sequence is 15 residues long. The V end lost 2 bases, the J end lost 4 bases, and 14 bases lay between the germline ends. The CDR3: CASSLPGSGGETQYF. The CDR3 DNA reads as TGTGCCAGCAGTTTACCAGGCTCTGGGGGAGAGACCCAGTACTTC.

The genes are TRBV27 and TRBJ1-3; 9 nucleotides agree with TRBD1. Germline trimming cut 6 bases from V and 0 bases from J; bases unmatched to any gene: 3. This CDR3 region has 15 residues. CDR1 and CDR2 (germline): MNHEY, SMNVEV (reference sequence). This CDR3 is CASRTTGGSGNTIYF. The CDR3 DNA follows: TGTGCCAGCAGAACGACAGGGGGCTCTGGAAACACCATATATTTT.

This clonotype was found a few times. V usage is TRBV5-6 and J usage is TRBJ2-2; D ambiguous. V lost 0 bases, J lost 5 bases, and 20 bases lay in between. Germline CDR1 and CDR2: SGHDT and YYEEEE. The CDR3 sequence is 18 residues long. The CDR3 DNA follows: TGTGCCAGCAGCTTGGTGGTTTCCACCAATCTTCGTACCGGGGAGCTGTTTTTT. It encodes CASSLVVSTNLRTGELFF.

This clonotype was detected only a few times. This chain joins TRBV20-1 and TRBJ1-6, with a weak D call TRBD1 (6 bases). Germline CDR1 reads DFQATT; CDR2 reads SNEGSKA (reference sequence). The CDR3 consists of 19 residues. The ends were cut back, 6 bases at V and 4 bases at J, with 28 bases in the middle. The DNA for the CDR3 is TGCAGTGCCAGAAGGTTTGGCCCACGACAGGCTAAATATAATTCACCCCTCCACTTT. This gives the protein CSARRFGPRQAKYNSPLHF.

This clonotype has a count of ten or more. This chain joins TRBV6-2 or TRBV6-3 and TRBJ2-7, with 7 bases fitting TRBD1. Germline V gene lookup returns CDR1 MNHEY and CDR2 SVGEGT. Trimming cost V 4 bases and J 3 bases; bases outside gene matches: 6. The CDR3 is 14 amino acids. The CDR3 DNA reads TGTGCCAGCAGTTTAGGACAGGACCTCTACGAGCAGTACTTC. This sequence encodes CASSLGQDLYEQYF.